Listed below are T cell receptor delta chains from one sample, sequenced in a study of gamma-delta chains in newborns, infants, children. TCRdb fed the reads to CATT. The sample consists of about 1,300 delta-chain clones, approximately 2.2% of them appearing once. Sequenced material: blood. The receptors originated from a child in good health. Both conserved end residues are trimmed from each CDR3.

j_call | v_call | cdr3_aa
TRDJ1 | TRDV2 | ACEPHSYVAGAPYTDKLI
TRDJ1 | TRDV2 | ACDTITGGYAKEYTDKLI
TRDJ1 | TRDV1 | ALGGPYVLGVSDKLI
TRDJ1 | TRDV2 | ACDVLTGGEYTDKLI
TRDJ1 | TRDV2 | ACDSLRGGTYTDKLI
TRDJ1 | TRDV2 | ACDPLNTGGKYTDKLI
TRDJ3 | TRDV2 | ACDLLGDKGSWDTRQMF
TRDJ1 | TRDV2 | ACDTAVLGTVYTDKLI
TRDJ1 | TRDV1 | ALGAVPGVSVLYTDKLI
TRDJ1 | TRDV2 | ACDTGANTRAPLYTDKLI
TRDJ1 | TRDV1 | ALGERPSYITGGDKLI
TRDJ1 | TRDV3 | AFWYPGTWGNDKLI
TRDJ1 | TRDV2 | ACDPLRLPKNPNRLSTDKLI
TRDJ1 | TRDV1 | SATYWGIHDKLI
TRDJ1 | TRDV2 | ACDLLGDQNSYTDKLI
TRDJ1 | TRDV3 | AFRVVGYWGILRIGPDKLI
TRDJ1 | TRDV2 | ACDPLRATLLGALTDKLI
TRDJ1 | TRDV1 | ALGLGPAGKLI
TRDJ1 | TRDV2 | ACDSVRGDTRVDKLI
TRDJ1 | TRDV1 | ALGELRTSALGGYADKLI
TRDJ1 | TRDV1 | ALGDPNWGILSRRYTDKLI
TRDJ1 | TRDV1 | ALGEVSWSYGGWGTVYTDKLI
TRDJ1 | TRDV1 | ALGESILPTWGKYTDKLI
TRDJ1 | TRDV1 | ALGELAFLRMFVVGDVRYTDKLI
TRDJ1 | TRDV1 | ALGDPYDGLVLGDTYTDKLI
TRDJ1 | TRDV1 | ALGAPTGHWGIRRGITDKLI
TRDJ1 | TRDV1 | ALGRRSTGDTDKLI
TRDJ1 | TRDV2 | ACDPVLGDTPKGTDKLI
TRDJ1 | TRDV2 | ACDTVGDKVTDKLI
TRDJ1 | TRDV3 | AFLFRIQNWGMRTDKLI
TRDJ1 | TRDV1 | APGVLPYWGIREGHTDKLI
TRDJ1 | TRDV2 | ACDPLGGKSGGYVTDKLI
TRDJ1 | TRDV2 | ACDTLGDSGDKLI
TRDJ1 | TRDV1 | ALGELPPILRVTGGPTDKLI
TRDJ1 | TRDV2 | ACDPLRLPKNPNRVSTDKLI
TRDJ3 | TRDV2 | ACDTVYDSSWDTRQMF
TRDJ1 | TRDV1 | ALGESFLRMMARYTDKLI
TRDJ3 | TRDV2 | ACDTAEMIGGSWDTRQMF
TRDJ1 | TRDV2 | ACDTVRRRLGGPPYTDKLI
TRDJ1 | TRDV2 | ARDTVRRRLGSPPYTDKLI
TRDJ1 | TRDV2 | ACDTLAHTDKLI
TRDJ1 | TRDV1 | ALGFQGEVLGERYTDKLI
TRDJ1 | TRDV1 | ALGEPPTTGGSGGLIVRLADKLI
TRDJ1 | TRDV1 | ALGELSTGGVLAYTDRLI
TRDJ1 | TRDV2 | ACDTAILGDRYTDKLI
TRDJ1 | TRDV2 | ACEQLGDTRGTDKLI
TRDJ3 | TRDV2 | ACDTVLGGQTWDTRQMF
TRDJ3 | TRDV2 | ACETRRDWGIRNWDTRQMF
TRDJ1 | TRDV2 | ACVTLLGDTGLI
TRDJ1 | TRDV2 | ACDPVLGDTLSRYTDKLI
TRDJ1 | TRDV1 | ALGVIPTILGGDKLI
TRDJ1 | TRDV1 | ALGALLYWGIFGTDKLI
TRDJ3 | TRDV2 | ACDTVTGGYAPWDTRQMF
TRDJ1 | TRDV1 | ALGEAARSMWLGFIGDKLI
TRDJ1 | TRDV1 | ALGPKGRGFTYTDKLI
TRDJ1 | TRDV2 | ACDEAGGSSDKLI
TRDJ1 | TRDV1 | ALGNQIPTVLPDKLT
TRDJ1 | TRDV1 | ALGEPTSRYSLGDTPDKLI